This is a list of T cell receptor beta chains from one sample in a study of T cells in Graves' hyperthyroidism and ophthalmopathy. Via MiXCR, TCRdb re-called the multiplex PCR reads, giving one row per CDR3 protein. The sample comprises approximately 370,000 distinct CDR3 sequences, about a sixth of which are singletons, and approximately 30% rests with the top ten. What was sequenced was blood. The origin of the receptors is a woman in her 30s with Graves' hyperthyroidism that later progressed to Graves' ophthalmopathy. Each CDR3 is given with its conserved first and last residue. Fields, in order: clone size, J gene, D gene, V gene, CDR3 DNA, CDR3 protein. D genes are given only for firm matches. A clone size is listed for some rows: how often the clone was seen (once, few, many), or a class if it is expanded.

size: .; J: TRBJ2-3; D: TRBD2; V: TRBV2; DNA: TGTGCCAGCAGTGGGACTAGCGGGGGGGCCGTCGGAGATACGCAGTGTTTT; CDR3: CASSGTSGGAVGDTQCF
size: many; J: TRBJ2-1; D: .; V: TRBV27; DNA: TGTGCCAGCAGTCCTAGGGGCTCCTACAATGAGCAGTTCTTC; CDR3: CASSPRGSYNEQFF
size: .; J: TRBJ2-5; D: .; V: TRBV20-1; DNA: TGCAGTGCCCACGCCTGGGAGGAGGCAGAGACCCAGTACTTC; CDR3: CSAHAWEEAETQYF
size: once; J: TRBJ1-1; D: .; V: TRBV28; DNA: TGTGCCAGTACAGGGCGCACTGAAGCTTTCTTT; CDR3: CASTGRTEAFF
size: .; J: TRBJ2-6; D: .; V: TRBV11-2; DNA: TGTGCCAGCAGCTCGATGACATCTGGGGCCAACGTCCTGACTTTC; CDR3: CASSSMTSGANVLTF
size: many; J: TRBJ1-1; D: .; V: TRBV27; DNA: TGTGCCAGCGGTCTAACAGGGTACACTGAAGCTTTCTTT; CDR3: CASGLTGYTEAFF
size: many; J: TRBJ2-7; D: .; V: TRBV27; DNA: TGTGCCAGCGGGGGTCACTCTACCTACGAGCAGTACTTC; CDR3: CASGGHSTYEQYF
size: few; J: TRBJ2-1; D: .; V: TRBV20-1; DNA: TGCAGTGCTAGGGAGGCAGGGTGGGGCTCCTACAATGAGCAGTTCTTC; CDR3: CSAREAGWGSYNEQFF
size: few; J: TRBJ2-7; D: TRBD1; V: TRBV5-1; DNA: TGCGCCAGCAGCTTGGGGCAGGGGGTGTTCTGGGAGCAGTACTTC; CDR3: CASSLGQGVFWEQYF
size: many; J: TRBJ1-2; D: TRBD1; V: TRBV19; DNA: TGTGCCAGTAGTCGCAGGACAGGGGTTGACTATGGCTACACCTTC; CDR3: CASSRRTGVDYGYTF
size: .; J: TRBJ2-7; D: TRBD2; V: TRBV5-6; DNA: TGTGCCAGCAGCGGGGGGACTAACGAGCAGTACTTC; CDR3: CASSGGTNEQYF
size: few; J: TRBJ1-5; D: TRBD1; V: TRBV24-1; DNA: TGTGCCACCGGGACAGGGTCTCAGCCCCAGCATTTT; CDR3: CATGTGSQPQHF
size: .; J: TRBJ1-2; D: .; V: TRBV30; DNA: TGTGCCTGGAGTTTGGAGGGCCATGGCTACACCTTC; CDR3: CAWSLEGHGYTF
size: few; J: TRBJ1-1; D: .; V: TRBV4-1; DNA: TGCGCCAGCAGCCAAGCTTCAGGGGCCCAGAACACTGAAGCTTTCTTT; CDR3: CASSQASGAQNTEAFF
size: .; J: TRBJ2-4; D: .; V: TRBV20-1; DNA: TGCAGTGCGCCACCGCAGGGAGCCAAAAACATTCAGTACTTC; CDR3: CSAPPQGAKNIQYF
size: many; J: TRBJ2-5; D: TRBD2; V: TRBV7-9; DNA: TGTGCCAGCAGCTCCCGGTCTAGCGGGGAGACCCAGTACTTC; CDR3: CASSSRSSGETQYF
size: many; J: TRBJ2-3; D: .; V: TRBV20-1; DNA: TGCAGTGCTATACCGGGCCGCGGTACCGATACGCAGTATTTT; CDR3: CSAIPGRGTDTQYF
size: .; J: TRBJ2-7; D: .; V: TRBV4-2; DNA: TGTGCCAGCAGCCAAGATTGGGATGGATCCTACGAGCAGTACTTC; CDR3: CASSQDWDGSYEQYF
size: .; J: TRBJ2-5; D: .; V: TRBV5-6; DNA: TGTGCCAGCAGCCCCGGGGGCTGGCCACTCCAAGAGACCCAGTACTTC; CDR3: CASSPGGWPLQETQYF
size: many; J: TRBJ1-1; D: .; V: TRBV10-3; DNA: TGTGCCATCAGTGAAGGAGGGTCCACTGAAGCTTTCTTT; CDR3: CAISEGGSTEAFF
size: .; J: TRBJ2-5; D: .; V: TRBV11-2; DNA: TGTGCCAGCAGCCGACAGGCCGGGACGGGTAAAGAGACCCAGTACTTC; CDR3: CASSRQAGTGKETQYF
size: .; J: TRBJ1-5; D: .; V: TRBV19; DNA: TGTGCCAGTATTCGGACGGACCTTATCAATCAGCCCCAGCATTTT; CDR3: CASIRTDLINQPQHF
size: once; J: TRBJ2-3; D: .; V: TRBV3-1; DNA: TGTGCCAGCAGCCAAGCACAGGGTATCACAGATACGCAGTATTTT; CDR3: CASSQAQGITDTQYF
size: once; J: TRBJ2-4; D: .; V: TRBV19; DNA: TGTGCCAGTAGTATAGGGCAGGAGGCGCGCATTCAGTACTTC; CDR3: CASSIGQEARIQYF
size: .; J: TRBJ2-2; D: .; V: TRBV25-1; DNA: TGTGCCAGCAGTGAATCTTTCACCGGGGAGCTGTTTTTT; CDR3: CASSESFTGELFF
size: many; J: TRBJ1-1; D: .; V: TRBV5-1; DNA: TGCGCCAGCAGCTTGGCTCGGGGGAACACTGAAGCTTTCTTT; CDR3: CASSLARGNTEAFF